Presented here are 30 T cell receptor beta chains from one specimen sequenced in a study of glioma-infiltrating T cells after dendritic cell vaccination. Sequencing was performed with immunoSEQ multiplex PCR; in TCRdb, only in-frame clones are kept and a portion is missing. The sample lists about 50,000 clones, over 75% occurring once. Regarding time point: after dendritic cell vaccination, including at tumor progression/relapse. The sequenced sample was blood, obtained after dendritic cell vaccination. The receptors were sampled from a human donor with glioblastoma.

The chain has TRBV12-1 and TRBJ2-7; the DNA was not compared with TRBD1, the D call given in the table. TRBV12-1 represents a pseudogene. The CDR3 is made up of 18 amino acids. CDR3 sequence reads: CASSIKTGDGYGSYEQYF. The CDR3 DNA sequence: TGTGCCAGCAGCATAAAGACAGGGGACGGGTACGGGTCCTACGAGCAGTACTTC.

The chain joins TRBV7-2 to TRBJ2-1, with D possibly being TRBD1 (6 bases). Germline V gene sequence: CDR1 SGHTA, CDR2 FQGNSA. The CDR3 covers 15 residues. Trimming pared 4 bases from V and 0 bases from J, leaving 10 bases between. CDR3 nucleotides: TGTGCCAGCAGCTCAACAGGGAACTCCTACAATGAGCAGTTCTTC. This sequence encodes CASSSTGNSYNEQFF.

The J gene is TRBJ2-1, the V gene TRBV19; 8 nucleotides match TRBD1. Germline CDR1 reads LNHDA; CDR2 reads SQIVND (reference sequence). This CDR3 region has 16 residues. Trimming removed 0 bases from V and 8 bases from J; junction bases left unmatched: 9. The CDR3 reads CASSIEGRGQGDEQFF. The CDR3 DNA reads TGTGCCAGTAGTATAGAGGGCAGGGGGCAGGGGGATGAGCAGTTCTTC.

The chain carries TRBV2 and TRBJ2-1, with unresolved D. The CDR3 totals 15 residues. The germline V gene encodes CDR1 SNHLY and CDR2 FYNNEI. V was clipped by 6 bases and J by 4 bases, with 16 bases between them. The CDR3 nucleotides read TGTGCCAGCAGCTCTCCAATAGCCATTTACAATGAGCAGTTCTTC. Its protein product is CASSSPIAIYNEQFF.

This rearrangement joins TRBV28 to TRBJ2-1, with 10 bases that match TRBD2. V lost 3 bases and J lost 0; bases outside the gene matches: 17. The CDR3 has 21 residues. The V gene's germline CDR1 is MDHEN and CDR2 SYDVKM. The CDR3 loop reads CASSFNWSGRDWTGSYNEQFF. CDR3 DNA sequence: TGTGCCAGCAGTTTTAATTGGAGCGGGAGGGATTGGACTGGCTCCTACAATGAGCAGTTCTTC.

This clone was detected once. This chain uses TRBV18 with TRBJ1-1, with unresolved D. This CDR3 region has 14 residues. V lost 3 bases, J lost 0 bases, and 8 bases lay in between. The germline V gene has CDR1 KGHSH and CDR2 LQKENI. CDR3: CASSPRDLNTEAFF. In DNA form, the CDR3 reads TGTGCCAGCTCACCCCGGGATTTGAACACTGAAGCTTTCTTT.

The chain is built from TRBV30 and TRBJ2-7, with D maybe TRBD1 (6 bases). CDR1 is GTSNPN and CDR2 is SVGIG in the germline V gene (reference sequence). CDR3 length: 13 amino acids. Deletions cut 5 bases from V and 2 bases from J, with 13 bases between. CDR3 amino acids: CAWSFGTTYEQYF. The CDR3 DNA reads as TGTGCCTGGTCGTTTGGGACAACCTACGAGCAGTACTTC.

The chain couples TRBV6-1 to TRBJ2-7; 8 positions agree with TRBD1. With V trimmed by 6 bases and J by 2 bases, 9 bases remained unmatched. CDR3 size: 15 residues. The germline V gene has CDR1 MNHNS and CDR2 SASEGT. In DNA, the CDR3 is TGTGCCAGCAGGAGAAGCCAGGGGGCCACCTACGAGCAGTACTTC. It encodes CASRRSQGATYEQYF.

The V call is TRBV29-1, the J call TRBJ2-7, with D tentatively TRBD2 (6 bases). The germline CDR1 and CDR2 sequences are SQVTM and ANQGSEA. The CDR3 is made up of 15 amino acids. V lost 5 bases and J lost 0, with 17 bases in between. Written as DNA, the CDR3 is TGCAGCGTTTTTAGCTTCGGGAGTAGCTCCTACGAGCAGTACTTC. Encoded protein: CSVFSFGSSSYEQYF.

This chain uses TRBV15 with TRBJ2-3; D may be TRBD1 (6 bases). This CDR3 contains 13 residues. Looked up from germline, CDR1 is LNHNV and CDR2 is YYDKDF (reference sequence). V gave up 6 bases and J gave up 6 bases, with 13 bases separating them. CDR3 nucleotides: TGTGCCACCAGGCAGGGGCATAGGGATACGCAGTATTTT. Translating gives CATRQGHRDTQYF.

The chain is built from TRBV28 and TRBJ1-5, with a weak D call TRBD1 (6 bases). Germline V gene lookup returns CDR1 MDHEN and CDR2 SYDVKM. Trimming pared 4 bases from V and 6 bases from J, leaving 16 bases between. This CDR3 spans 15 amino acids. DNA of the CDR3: TGTGCCAGCAGTTCACCGGGACACCTTGGTCAGCCCCAGCATTTT. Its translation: CASSSPGHLGQPQHF. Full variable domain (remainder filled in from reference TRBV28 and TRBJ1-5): DVKVTQSSRYLVKRTGEKVFLECVQDMDHENMFWYRQDPGLGLRLIYFSYDVKMKEKGDIPEGYSVSREKKERFSLILESASTNQTSMYLCASSSPGHLGQPQHFGDGTRLSIL.

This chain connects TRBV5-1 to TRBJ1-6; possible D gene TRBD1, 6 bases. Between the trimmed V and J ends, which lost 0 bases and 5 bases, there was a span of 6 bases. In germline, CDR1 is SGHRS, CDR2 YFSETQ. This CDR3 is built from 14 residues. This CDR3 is CASSLDRDNSPLHF. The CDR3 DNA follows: TGCGCCAGCAGCTTGGACAGGGATAATTCACCCCTCCACTTT.

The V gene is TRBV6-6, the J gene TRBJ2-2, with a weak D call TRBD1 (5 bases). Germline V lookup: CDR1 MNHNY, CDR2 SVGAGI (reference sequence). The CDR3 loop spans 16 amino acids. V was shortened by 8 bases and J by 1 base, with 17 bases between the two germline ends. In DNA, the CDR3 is TGTGCCAGCGGCACTCTCCGACAGAAGAACACCGGGGAGCTGTTTTTT. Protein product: CASGTLRQKNTGELFF.

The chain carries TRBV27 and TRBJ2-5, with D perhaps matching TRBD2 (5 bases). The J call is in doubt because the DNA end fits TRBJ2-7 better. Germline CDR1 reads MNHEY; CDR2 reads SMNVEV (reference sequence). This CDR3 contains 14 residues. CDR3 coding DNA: TGTGCCAGCAGTTTATCGTCTAGCCTCTACGAGCAGTACTTC. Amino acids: CASSLSSSLYEQYF.

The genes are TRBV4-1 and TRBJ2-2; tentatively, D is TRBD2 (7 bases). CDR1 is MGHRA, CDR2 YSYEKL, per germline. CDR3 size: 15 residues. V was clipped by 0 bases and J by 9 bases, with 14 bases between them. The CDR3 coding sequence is TGCGCCAGCAGCCAAGAGGTCAACGGGGGGCGGGAGCTGTTTTTT. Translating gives CASSQEVNGGRELFF.

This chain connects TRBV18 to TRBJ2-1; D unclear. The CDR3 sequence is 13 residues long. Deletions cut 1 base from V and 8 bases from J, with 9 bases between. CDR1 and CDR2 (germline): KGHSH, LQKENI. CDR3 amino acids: CASSPRSKDEQFF. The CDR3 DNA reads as TGTGCCAGCTCACCACGGAGTAAGGATGAGCAGTTCTTC. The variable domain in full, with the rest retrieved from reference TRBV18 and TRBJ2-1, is NAGVMQNPRHLVRRRGQEARLRCSPMKGHSHVYWYRQLPEEGLKFMVYLQKENIIDESGMPKERFSAEFPKEGPSILRIQQVVRGDSAAYFCASSPRSKDEQFFGPGTRLTVL.

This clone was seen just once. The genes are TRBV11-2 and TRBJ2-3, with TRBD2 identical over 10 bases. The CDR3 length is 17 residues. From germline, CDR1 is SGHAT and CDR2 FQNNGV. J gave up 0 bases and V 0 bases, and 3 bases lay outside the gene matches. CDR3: CASSLEGLAFSTDTQYF. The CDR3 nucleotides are TGTGCCAGCAGCTTAGAGGGACTAGCGTTTAGCACAGATACGCAGTATTTT. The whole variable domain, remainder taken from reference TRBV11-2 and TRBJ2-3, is EAGVAQSPRYKIIEKRQSVAFWCNPISGHATLYWYQQILGQGPKLLIQFQNNGVVDDSQLPKDRFSAERLKGVDSTLKIQPAKLEDSAVYLCASSLEGLAFSTDTQYFGPGTRLTVL.

CDR3 sequence reads: CASSLGGGEKLFF. DNA of the CDR3: TGTGCCAGCAGCTTAGGGGGAGGTGAAAAACTGTTTTTT. The genes are TRBV7-8 and TRBJ1-4; D is unclear. Between the trimmed V and J ends, which lost 1 base and 7 bases, there was a span of 7 bases. This CDR3 spans 13 amino acids. Germline-derived CDR1 and CDR2 are SGHVS and FQNEAQ.

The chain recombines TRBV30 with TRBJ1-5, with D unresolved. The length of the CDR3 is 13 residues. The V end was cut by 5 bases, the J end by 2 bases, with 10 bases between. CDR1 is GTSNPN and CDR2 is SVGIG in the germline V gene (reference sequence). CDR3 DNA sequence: TGTGCCTGGGAGGGTGGTGGCAATCAGCCCCAGCATTTT. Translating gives CAWEGGGNQPQHF. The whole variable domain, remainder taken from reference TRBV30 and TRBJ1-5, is SQTIHQWPATLVQPVGSPLSLECTVEGTSNPNLYWYRQAAGRGLQLLFYSVGIGQISSEVPQNLSASRPQDRQFILSSKKLLLSDSGFYLCAWEGGGNQPQHFGDGTRLSIL.

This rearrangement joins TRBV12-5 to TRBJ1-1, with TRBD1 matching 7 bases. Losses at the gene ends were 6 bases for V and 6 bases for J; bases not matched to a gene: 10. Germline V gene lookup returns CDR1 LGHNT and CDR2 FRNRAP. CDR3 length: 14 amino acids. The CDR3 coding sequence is TGTGCTAGTGGCGCCGGGAGGGGGCTAGCTGAAGCTTTCTTT. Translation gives CASGAGRGLAEAFF.

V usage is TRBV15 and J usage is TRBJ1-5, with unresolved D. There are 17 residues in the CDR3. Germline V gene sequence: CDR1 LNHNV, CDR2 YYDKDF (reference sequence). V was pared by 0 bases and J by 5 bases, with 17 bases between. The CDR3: CATSRDAGAGSHQPQHF. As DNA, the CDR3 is TGTGCCACCAGCAGAGATGCGGGCGCAGGCTCCCATCAGCCCCAGCATTTT.

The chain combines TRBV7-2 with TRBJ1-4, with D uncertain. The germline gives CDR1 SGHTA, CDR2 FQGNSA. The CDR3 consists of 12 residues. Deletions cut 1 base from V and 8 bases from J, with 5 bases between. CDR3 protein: CASSLGREKLFF. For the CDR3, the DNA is TGTGCCAGCAGCTTAGGTCGGGAAAAACTGTTTTTT.

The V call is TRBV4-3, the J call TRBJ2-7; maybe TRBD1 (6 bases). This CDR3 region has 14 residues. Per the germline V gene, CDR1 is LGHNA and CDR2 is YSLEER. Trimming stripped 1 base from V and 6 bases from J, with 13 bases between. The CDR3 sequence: CASSQGSSRGEQYF. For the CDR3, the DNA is TGCGCCAGCAGCCAAGGCTCTAGCAGGGGCGAGCAGTACTTC.

CDR3 nucleotides: TGTGCCAGCAGTTTACTTAAACGAGGTACTGAAGCTTTCTTT. Translation: CASSLLKRGTEAFF. J is TRBJ1-1 and V is TRBV28, with D uncertain. CDR3 length: 14 residues. Germline lookup yields CDR1 MDHEN and CDR2 SYDVKM. Trimming took 2 bases from V and 5 from J, leaving 12 bases between them.

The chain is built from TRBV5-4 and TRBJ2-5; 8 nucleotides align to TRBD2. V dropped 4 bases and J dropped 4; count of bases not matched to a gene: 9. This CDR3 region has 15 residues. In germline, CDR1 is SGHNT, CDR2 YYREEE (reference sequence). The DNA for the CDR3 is TGTGCCAGCAGCCTAAACGGGAGGGCGGGAGAGACCCAGTACTTC. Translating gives CASSLNGRAGETQYF.

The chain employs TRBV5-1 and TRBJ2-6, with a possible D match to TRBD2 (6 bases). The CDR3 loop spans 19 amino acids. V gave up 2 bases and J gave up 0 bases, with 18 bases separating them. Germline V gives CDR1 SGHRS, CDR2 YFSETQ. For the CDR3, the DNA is TGCGCCAGCAGCTTAAACGGGGGTATGGGCCTCTCTGGGGCCAACGTCCTGACTTTC. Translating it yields CASSLNGGMGLSGANVLTF.

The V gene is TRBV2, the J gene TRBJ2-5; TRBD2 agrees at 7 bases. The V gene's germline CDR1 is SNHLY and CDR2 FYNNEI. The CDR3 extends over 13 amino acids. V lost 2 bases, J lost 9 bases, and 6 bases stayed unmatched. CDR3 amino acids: CASSELREGPQYF. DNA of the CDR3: TGTGCCAGCAGTGAACTCAGGGAGGGGCCCCAGTACTTC.

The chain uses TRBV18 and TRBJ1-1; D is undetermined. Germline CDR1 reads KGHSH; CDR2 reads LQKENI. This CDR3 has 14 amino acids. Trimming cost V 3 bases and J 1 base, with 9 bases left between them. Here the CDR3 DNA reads TGTGCCAGCTCACCTCCTCGGTCGAACACTGAAGCTTTCTTT. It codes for CASSPPRSNTEAFF.

CDR3 coding DNA: TGTGCCAGCAGCCTTGCTCCGGGACTAAGCACAGATACGCAGTATTTT. Protein sequence: CASSLAPGLSTDTQYF. V is TRBV14 and J is TRBJ2-3; 7 bases match TRBD2. The CDR3 spans 16 residues. Germline V gene sequence: CDR1 SGHDN, CDR2 FVKESK. The V gene end was trimmed by 4 bases and the J gene end by 0 bases; junction bases not matched to a gene: 7.

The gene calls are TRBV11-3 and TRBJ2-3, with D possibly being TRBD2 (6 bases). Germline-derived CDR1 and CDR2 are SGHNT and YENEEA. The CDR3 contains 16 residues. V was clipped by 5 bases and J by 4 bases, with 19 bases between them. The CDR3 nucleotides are TGTGCCAGCAGCCGCCGGGGCTATCCGGGGGCAGATACGCAGTATTTT. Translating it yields CASSRRGYPGADTQYF.